The T cell receptor beta chain under discussion was sequenced for a study of blood T cell repertoires in COVID-19. As for the study in general: The study drew acute and convalescent COVID-19 samples from the United States, Italy and Spain. The cDNA or gDNA used as material had been derived from T cells, B-cell-depleted T cells, or PBMCs.

While infection was still active, Seattle patients were enrolled and then followed longitudinally. The CDR3 is 15 amino acids. With 4 bases removed from V and 1 base from J, the gap between germline ends came to 14 bases. Per germline, CDR1 SGHNT and CDR2 YYREEE (reference sequence). In the authors' workflow: Reference gene primer amplification in the assay estimated nucleated cell counts. Sequenced by immunoSEQ multiplex PCR; TCRdb stores in-frame clones only, minus some. V, J and clone size are taken as reported in that table, and D and trimming were inferred from the DNA itself. The sample lists a few hundred thousand clones; about 90% were seen once.

The source is a man between 18 and 29 years old with COVID-19, enrolled during active disease. The sequenced sample consisted of peripheral blood. V and J are TRBV5-4 and TRBJ2-5; possibly TRBD1 for D (6 bases). CDR3 coding DNA: TGTGCCAGCAGCCCGCCGACAGGCAGCCAAGAGACCCAGTACTTC. Its translation is CASSPPTGSQETQYF.